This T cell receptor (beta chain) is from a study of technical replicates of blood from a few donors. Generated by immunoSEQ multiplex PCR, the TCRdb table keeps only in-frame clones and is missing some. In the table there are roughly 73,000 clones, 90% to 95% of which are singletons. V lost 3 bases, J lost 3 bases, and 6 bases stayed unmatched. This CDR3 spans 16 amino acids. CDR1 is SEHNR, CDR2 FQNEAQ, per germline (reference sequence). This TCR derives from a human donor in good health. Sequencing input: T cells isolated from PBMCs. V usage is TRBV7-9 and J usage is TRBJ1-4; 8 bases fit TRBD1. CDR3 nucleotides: TGTGCCAGCAGCTTTGGACAGGGTATCGCTAATGAAAAACTGTTTTTT. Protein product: CASSFGQGIANEKLFF.